The 6 T cell receptor beta chains below all came from one sample that was sequenced in a study of neurological immune-mediated disorders. Each CDR3 protein gets one entry after TCRdb re-called the 5' RACE reads with MiXCR. The data show around 76,000 distinct CDR3 sequences, around 9.6% seen once. Time point meaning: longitudinal time-point 1 (baseline). The sample consisted of PBMCs. These receptors originate from a man aged 30-40 years in good health.

This clonotype was detected ten times or more. The chain's CDR3 is CATSRDLGPIQETQYF. Here the CDR3 DNA reads TGTGCCACCAGCAGAGATTTGGGGCCAATTCAAGAGACCCAGTACTTC. The chain has TRBV15 and TRBJ2-5, with D perhaps matching TRBD1 (5 bases). The CDR3 consists of 16 residues. V lost 0 bases to trimming and J lost 2 bases, with 13 bases between them. Germline V lookup: CDR1 LNHNV, CDR2 YYDKDF (reference sequence).

This clonotype was counted ten times or more. This chain uses TRBV2 with TRBJ2-2, with D hard to call. Trimming took 2 bases from V and 7 from J, leaving 2 bases between them. CDR1 is SNHLY and CDR2 is FYNNEI in the germline V gene. This CDR3 is built from 11 residues. CDR3 DNA: TGTGCCAGCAGTGAATACGGGGAGCTGTTTTTT. Protein sequence: CASSEYGELFF.

This clonotype was counted at least ten times. The CDR3 is CSVEEIPGASNTGELFF. CDR3 nucleotide sequence: TGCAGCGTTGAAGAAATTCCAGGGGCGTCGAACACCGGGGAGCTGTTTTTT. The V and J genes are TRBV29-1 and TRBJ2-2; perhaps TRBD1 as D (6 bases). The V end was cut by 0 bases, the J end by 0 bases, with 14 bases between. CDR1 SQVTM and CDR2 ANQGSEA come from the germline V gene. CDR3 size: 17 residues.

Ten or more counts support this clonotype. The V gene is TRBV6-1, the J gene TRBJ2-1; D gene uncertain. The CDR3 has 11 residues. Per the germline V gene, CDR1 is MNHNS and CDR2 is SASEGT. Trimming removed 3 bases from V and 8 bases from J, with 5 bases in between. In DNA form, the CDR3 reads TGTGCCAGCAGTGAGTTTTATGAGCAGTTCTTC. The encoded protein is CASSEFYEQFF.

This clonotype was recorded many times. V usage is TRBV9 and J usage is TRBJ2-1; TRBD2 agrees at 10 bases. The CDR3 contains 16 residues. V was pared by 6 bases and J by 6 bases, with 12 bases of the junction left unmatched. Germline V lookup: CDR1 SGDLS, CDR2 YYNGEE. The DNA for the CDR3 is TGTGCCAGCACCCCGGTCGCTAGCGGGAGAGGCAATGAGCAGTTCTTC. This encodes CASTPVASGRGNEQFF.

As for this clonotype: Possible read error: a much larger clone is one base away. V is TRBV3-1 and J is TRBJ2-1, with D hard to call. The CDR3 totals 12 residues. The germline gives CDR1 LGHDT, CDR2 YNNKEL (reference sequence). CDR3 loop: CASSPLNAPRIF. The CDR3 bases are TGTGCCAGCAGCCCCCTCAACGCTCCGCGGATCTTC.